This T cell receptor (beta chain) was documented in a study of tumor-infiltrating lymphocytes in oesophageal squamous cell carcinoma. TCRdb redid the calling of the PCR reads with MiXCR, one entry per CDR3 protein. This sample has more than 10,000 distinct CDR3 sequences, with 52% found just once. V was pared by 6 bases and J by 8 bases, with 6 bases of the junction left unmatched. Germline loops: CDR1 WSHSY, CDR2 SAAADI. The CDR3 length is 14 residues. This clonotype was detected a few times. This chain uses TRBV10-2 with TRBJ2-1; 11 bases fit TRBD2. This clonotype originated in a female donor with esophageal squamous cell carcinoma. Specimen: esophageal tumor tissue. The CDR3 nucleotides are TGCGCCAGCAGGGTAGCGGGAGGGGAGGATGAGCAGTTCTTC. Translation gives CASRVAGGEDEQFF.